These 15 T cell receptor beta chains were sequenced from one sample in a study of T cell responses to AZD1222 COVID-19 vaccine. TCRdb's table, derived via immunoSEQ multiplex PCR, lists solely in-frame clones and lacks some. This table has about 260,000 clones, more than 85% appearing once. The sample was peripheral blood, taken on day 0 of AZD1222 vaccination. The origin of the receptors is an adult in good health.

The chain couples TRBV27 to TRBJ2-7; 7 nucleotides line up with TRBD1. This CDR3 is 15 amino acids long. After removal of 3 bases from V and 2 bases from J, the junction contained 7 bases not matched to a gene. Germline CDR1 is MNHEY and CDR2 is SMNVEV (reference sequence). The DNA of the CDR3 is TGTGCCAGCAGTTTGGGGACAGTACGAACCTACGAGCAGTACTTC. This sequence encodes CASSLGTVRTYEQYF.

J is TRBJ2-1 and V is TRBV28; 9 bases align to TRBD2. CDR1 and CDR2 (germline): MDHEN, SYDVKM. Trimming removed 0 bases from V and 4 bases from J; junction bases left unmatched: 4. The CDR3 consists of 16 residues. The CDR3 nucleotides are TGTGCCAGCAGTTTATGGGGCGGGAGGGATTACAATGAGCAGTTCTTC. It codes for CASSLWGGRDYNEQFF.

V usage is TRBV19 and J usage is TRBJ1-4; D gene uncertain. V was trimmed by 3 bases and J by 7 bases, leaving 6 bases between them. The length of the CDR3 is 12 residues. Germline loops: CDR1 LNHDA, CDR2 SQIVND (reference sequence). In nucleotides, the CDR3 is TGTGCCAGTAGTATCCTGGGTGAAAAACTGTTTTTT. Residues: CASSILGEKLFF.

The CDR3 loop reads CASSESRERGNTIYF. The DNA of the CDR3 is TGTGCCAGCAGTGAATCGCGGGAGCGGGGAAACACCATATATTTT. The rearrangement uses TRBV25-1 and TRBJ1-3, with D uncertain. Germline assignment: CDR1 MGHDK and CDR2 SYGVNS. The CDR3 is 15 amino acids. Trimming pared 1 base from V and 4 bases from J, leaving 11 bases between.

V usage is TRBV16 and J usage is TRBJ2-1; maybe TRBD2 (5 bases). This CDR3 has 15 amino acids. V was pared by 0 bases and J by 3 bases, with 9 bases between. CDR1 KGHSY and CDR2 FQNENV come from the germline V gene. In DNA form, the CDR3 reads TGTGCCAGCAGCCAATCGGTAGCGATCTACAATGAGCAGTTCTTC. It codes for CASSQSVAIYNEQFF. Based on the CDR3 plus reference TRBV16 and TRBJ2-1, the full variable domain is GEEVAQTPKHLVRGEGQKAKLYCAPIKGHSYVFWYQQVLKNEFKFLISFQNENVFDETGMPKERFSAKCLPNSPCSLEIQATKLEDSAVYFCASSQSVAIYNEQFFGPGTRLTVL.

This clone was seen a single time. This chain uses TRBV19 with TRBJ1-3; D unresolved. V was clipped by 5 bases and J by 0 bases, with 14 bases between them. The CDR3 runs 16 residues. CDR1 and CDR2 from the germline V gene are LNHDA and SQIVND (reference sequence). The CDR3 DNA reads as TGTGCCAGTAGTCGCGCAGACTCCTCCTCTGGAAACACCATATATTTT. It codes for CASSRADSSSGNTIYF. Based on the CDR3 plus reference TRBV19 and TRBJ1-3, the full variable domain is DGGITQSPKYLFRKEGQNVTLSCEQNLNHDAMYWYRQDPGQGLRLIYYSQIVNDFQKGDIAEGYSVSREKKESFPLTVTSAQKNPTAFYLCASSRADSSSGNTIYFGEGSWLTVV.

The V call is TRBV19, the J call TRBJ2-1; a weak D match, TRBD2 (8 bases). The CDR3 length is 15 residues. The germline V and J ends were trimmed by 5 bases and 7 bases, with 18 bases remaining between them. The germline V gene has CDR1 LNHDA and CDR2 SQIVND (reference sequence). Here the CDR3 DNA reads TGTGCCAGTAGTGTCAGACAGGGCGGGAGGAATGAGCAGTTCTTC. It yields the protein CASSVRQGGRNEQFF.

In the case of this clone: Within the sample, other DNA sequences also encode this same CDR3. The chain joins TRBV12-3 or TRBV12-4 to TRBJ1-1; D is ambiguous. Between the trimmed V and J ends, which lost 1 base and 5 bases, there was a span of 8 bases. The CDR3 sequence is 13 residues long. This chain's CDR3 is CASSLGGGTEAFF. CDR3 bases: TGTGCCAGCAGTTTAGGGGGTGGTACTGAAGCTTTCTTT.

V gene TRBV2 combines with J gene TRBJ1-1; D is ambiguous. CDR3 length: 12 residues. Germline CDR1 and CDR2: SNHLY and FYNNEI. The V end was cut by 4 bases, the J end by 10 bases, with 13 bases between. Here the CDR3 DNA reads TGTGCCAGCAGTGCCCTGGCCTGGACAGCTTTCTTT. Translation: CASSALAWTAFF.

The V gene is TRBV19, the J gene TRBJ1-3; D gene uncertain. Germline V CDR1 and CDR2: LNHDA, SQIVND (reference sequence). CDR3 size: 16 residues. Trimming pared 1 base from V and 4 bases from J, leaving 14 bases between. The CDR3 nucleotides are TGTGCCAGTAGTATAGGGTTCGGACGGTCCGGAAACACCATATATTTT. Translation gives CASSIGFGRSGNTIYF.

The V and J genes are TRBV28 and TRBJ2-1; 12 nucleotides align to TRBD2. J lost 6 bases, V lost 4 bases, and 13 bases had no gene match. The V gene's germline CDR1 is MDHEN and CDR2 SYDVKM. The CDR3 has 18 amino acids. The CDR3 sequence is CASSSLLTSGGIPNEQFF. CDR3 bases: TGTGCCAGCAGTTCCCTACTGACTAGCGGGGGCATACCCAATGAGCAGTTCTTC.

The rearrangement links TRBV11-3 to TRBJ2-7; unclear D gene. The germline V gene has CDR1 SGHNT and CDR2 YENEEA. The CDR3 consists of 12 residues. The germline V and J ends were trimmed by 0 bases and 2 bases, with 2 bases remaining between them. The CDR3 region is CASSLEPYEQYF. For the CDR3, the DNA is TGTGCCAGCAGCTTAGAGCCCTACGAGCAGTACTTC.

The chain combines TRBV28 with TRBJ2-1; a weak D match, TRBD1 (5 bases). Trimming cost V 4 bases and J 6 bases, with 7 bases left between them. This CDR3 is 12 amino acids long. Germline V gene sequence: CDR1 MDHEN, CDR2 SYDVKM. The CDR3 DNA reads as TGTGCCAGCAGTTGGGGCATCAATGAGCAGTTCTTC. Its translation is CASSWGINEQFF.

The V and J genes are TRBV3-1 (or the pseudogene TRBV3-2) and TRBJ2-2; 8 bases align to TRBD2. The ends lost 2 bases at V and 6 bases at J; junction bases unmatched: 8. Per the germline V gene, CDR1 is LGHDT and CDR2 is YNNKEL (reference sequence). This CDR3 region has 16 residues. The CDR3 loop is CASSQLEAGAAGELFF. CDR3 nucleotide sequence: TGTGCCAGCAGCCAATTAGAAGCGGGAGCGGCCGGGGAGCTGTTTTTT.

The chain has TRBV6-6 and TRBJ1-4; 7 bases agree with TRBD1. The CDR3 contains 15 residues. CDR1 MNHNY and CDR2 SVGAGI come from the germline V gene (reference sequence). J lost 5 bases, V lost 0 bases, and 3 bases had no gene match. The DNA of the CDR3 is TGTGCCAGCAGTTACTCTCGGGGACAGAATGAAAAACTGTTTTTT. It yields the protein CASSYSRGQNEKLFF.